Each of the 23 T cell receptor beta chains below was sequenced from the same sample in a study of shared clonotypes between healthy human individuals. The repertoire was sequenced with immunoSEQ multiplex PCR; TCRdb's copy has only in-frame clones and lacks some. The sample includes about 660,000 clones, roughly 70% of them seen just once. Material: memory CD4+ T cells sorted from blood. Subset defined: CD45RA-negative fraction. These receptor sequences come from a woman aged 25 to 39 in good health.

The V gene is TRBV2, the J gene TRBJ2-4; maybe TRBD1 (7 bases). Germline V gene lookup returns CDR1 SNHLY and CDR2 FYNNEI. The CDR3 covers 16 residues. Trimming took off 3 bases at V and 0 bases at J, with 12 bases between the two ends. The CDR3 spells CASSDRQGLAKNIQYF. The CDR3 DNA is TGTGCCAGCAGTGACCGACAGGGACTAGCCAAAAACATTCAGTACTTC.

There are a few counts of this clone. The DNA of the CDR3 is TGTGCCAGCAGTGGGACAGGGCGTATTGCTGAAGCTTTCTTT. Protein: CASSGTGRIAEAFF. The rearrangement uses TRBV2 and TRBJ1-1, with 8 bases lining up with TRBD1. The CDR3 has 14 amino acids. V lost 4 bases to trimming and J lost 6 bases; unmatched junction nucleotides: 7. Germline V gene data show CDR1 as SNHLY and CDR2 as FYNNEI.

The chain employs TRBV6-6 and TRBJ2-2; D tentatively fits TRBD1 or TRBD2 (5 bases each). CDR3 length: 15 amino acids. V dropped 4 bases and J dropped 6 bases, with 15 bases sitting between them. Germline V gene lookup returns CDR1 MNHNY and CDR2 SVGAGI (reference sequence). The CDR3 loop is CASSWDPQTPGELFF. In DNA form, the CDR3 reads TGTGCCAGCAGTTGGGACCCACAGACTCCCGGGGAGCTGTTTTTT.

The chain couples TRBV5-4 to TRBJ1-2; a possible D gene is TRBD1 (5 bases). V was pared by 2 bases and J by 4 bases, with 18 bases between. Germline CDR1 SGHNT, CDR2 YYREEE (reference sequence). The CDR3 is made up of 16 amino acids. CDR3 sequence reads: CASSLKAGGAGYGYTF. The DNA of the CDR3 is TGTGCCAGCAGCTTAAAAGCCGGAGGGGCTGGCTATGGCTACACCTTC.

This chain links TRBV28 with TRBJ1-3; 10 bases fit TRBD1. The V and J ends lost 5 bases and 6 bases, in that order; junction bases with no gene match: 7. Germline V gene lookup returns CDR1 MDHEN and CDR2 SYDVKM. The CDR3 runs 15 residues. The CDR3 region is CASSHWTGGKNTIYF. CDR3 coding DNA: TGTGCCAGCAGTCACTGGACAGGGGGTAAAAACACCATATATTTT. Together with reference TRBV28 and TRBJ1-3, the CDR3 gives the full variable domain: DVKVTQSSRYLVKRTGEKVFLECVQDMDHENMFWYRQDPGLGLRLIYFSYDVKMKEKGDIPEGYSVSREKKERFSLILESASTNQTSMYLCASSHWTGGKNTIYFGEGSWLTVV.

The V call is TRBV4-1, the J call TRBJ1-5; D remains unclear. The germline CDR1 and CDR2 sequences are MGHRA and YSYEKL. There are 13 residues in the CDR3. The V and J ends lost 0 bases and 7 bases respectively, with 7 bases between them. DNA of the CDR3: TGCGCCAGCAGCCAAGATCATGGGCAGCCCCAGCATTTT. Its protein product is CASSQDHGQPQHF.

The chain carries TRBV28 and TRBJ2-1; 7 positions match TRBD2. The CDR3 sequence is 18 residues long. V was pared by 5 bases and J by 3 bases, with 16 bases of the junction left unmatched. Germline CDR1 is MDHEN and CDR2 is SYDVKM. The CDR3 region has the DNA TGTGCCAGCAGTCCGGACATCAAGCGGGGCCAATTCTACAATGAGCAGTTCTTC. This encodes CASSPDIKRGQFYNEQFF.

The chain employs TRBV5-1 and TRBJ2-1; 7 positions match TRBD1. V was pared by 0 bases and J by 10 bases, with 10 bases of the junction left unmatched. Germline V gene sequence: CDR1 SGHRS, CDR2 YFSETQ. The CDR3 runs to 15 residues. CDR3 sequence (DNA): TGCGCCAGCAGCTTGGCACTAGTTAAGGGGGCCGAGCAGTTCTTC. Translated: CASSLALVKGAEQFF.

This clone has a single count. The V gene is TRBV7-9, the J gene TRBJ1-1; TRBD1 might be the D (5 bases). V gave up 4 bases and J gave up 0 bases, with 18 bases separating them. The CDR3 runs 17 residues. CDR1 and CDR2 (germline): SEHNR, FQNEAQ (reference sequence). Here the CDR3 reads CASSSPGRNQMNTEAFF. In DNA, the CDR3 is TGTGCCAGCAGCTCCCCAGGGCGGAATCAAATGAACACTGAAGCTTTCTTT.

Regarding this clone: The same CDR3 is also encoded by other DNA sequences in this sample. The V and J genes are TRBV28 and TRBJ2-2, with 11 bases matching TRBD2. The V and J ends lost 5 bases and 4 bases, in that order; junction bases with no gene match: 3. The V gene's germline CDR1 is MDHEN and CDR2 SYDVKM. This CDR3 comprises 15 residues. CDR3 sequence (DNA): TGTGCCAGCAGTGGGGGGACTAGCGGCACCGGGGAGCTGTTTTTT. As protein: CASSGGTSGTGELFF.

This clone was picked up one time. The V gene is TRBV9, the J gene TRBJ2-1, with D perhaps matching TRBD2 (5 bases). V was shortened by 3 bases and J by 0 bases, with 19 bases between the two germline ends. Germline CDR1 SGDLS, CDR2 YYNGEE. This CDR3 comprises 18 residues. CDR3 sequence: CASSALNWERGSYNEQFF. The CDR3 DNA is TGTGCCAGCAGCGCCCTTAATTGGGAGAGAGGCTCCTACAATGAGCAGTTCTTC.

The chain couples TRBV27 to TRBJ2-2; TRBD1 aligns across 10 bases. Germline loops: CDR1 MNHEY, CDR2 SMNVEV (reference sequence). CDR3 length equals 22 residues. Trimming took 6 bases from V and 0 from J; bases not matched to a gene: 22. The chain's CDR3 is CASSRALGGQGPPVANTGELFF. The CDR3 DNA reads TGTGCCAGCAGCCGTGCCCTTGGGGGACAGGGGCCGCCAGTCGCGAACACCGGGGAGCTGTTTTTT.

The rearrangement uses TRBV28 and TRBJ2-3; the D is unclear. Germline V lookup: CDR1 MDHEN, CDR2 SYDVKM. The CDR3 has 11 amino acids. Trimming stripped 7 bases from V and 6 bases from J, with 8 bases between. As DNA, the CDR3 is TGTGCCAGCACTTCTAGGGATACGCAGTATTTT. It specifies CASTSRDTQYF.

The rearrangement uses TRBV19 and TRBJ1-1; D uncertain. This CDR3 spans 14 amino acids. V was shortened by 4 bases and J by 6 bases, with 15 bases between the two germline ends. Germline lookup yields CDR1 LNHDA and CDR2 SQIVND (reference sequence). The CDR3 here is CASSRASQRAEAFF. The CDR3 nucleotides are TGTGCCAGTAGTAGGGCTAGCCAAAGGGCTGAAGCTTTCTTT.

This clone was detected only a few times. V usage is TRBV4-2 and J usage is TRBJ2-3; D not resolved. CDR1 is LGHNA and CDR2 is YNFKEQ in the germline V gene. Trimming removed 0 bases from V and 0 bases from J, with 10 bases in between. This CDR3 is built from 16 residues. The CDR3 DNA reads as TGTGCCAGCAGCCAAGATGGCATCCAGAGCACAGATACGCAGTATTTT. It encodes CASSQDGIQSTDTQYF.

This chain joins TRBV7-9 and TRBJ2-5; tentatively, D is TRBD2 (5 bases). This CDR3 spans 14 amino acids. Trimming took off 1 base at V and 4 bases at J, with 10 bases between the two ends. Germline V gives CDR1 SEHNR, CDR2 FQNEAQ (reference sequence). This CDR3 reads CASSLERRGETQYF. CDR3 coding DNA: TGTGCCAGCAGCTTAGAGAGACGGGGAGAGACCCAGTACTTC.

Comments on this clone: The identical CDR3 is also encoded by other nucleotide sequences in the sample. The V and J genes are TRBV18 and TRBJ1-2; weak D call: TRBD1 (6 bases). Germline V gene lookup returns CDR1 KGHSH and CDR2 LQKENI. This CDR3 is built from 14 residues. The V end lost 0 bases, the J end lost 2 bases, and 7 bases lay between the germline ends. The DNA for the CDR3 is TGTGCCAGCTCACCACCGACAGGAAACTATGGCTACACCTTC. Its translation is CASSPPTGNYGYTF. The variable domain in full, with the rest retrieved from reference TRBV18 and TRBJ1-2, is NAGVMQNPRHLVRRRGQEARLRCSPMKGHSHVYWYRQLPEEGLKFMVYLQKENIIDESGMPKERFSAEFPKEGPSILRIQQVVRGDSAAYFCASSPPTGNYGYTFGSGTRLTVV.

The chain links TRBV10-3 to TRBJ2-3, with D maybe TRBD1 (6 bases). V lost 4 bases to trimming and J lost 3 bases, with 14 bases between them. The CDR3 has 15 residues. Per germline, CDR1 ENHRY and CDR2 SYGVKD. The CDR3 nucleotides read TGTGCCATCAGTGGGGAAACAGGGATTACAGATACGCAGTATTTT. Translated, it gives CAISGETGITDTQYF.

This chain uses TRBV10-2 with TRBJ2-3, with TRBD2 identical over 10 bases. With 4 bases clipped from V and 6 bases from J, the junction kept 4 bases outside the gene matches. CDR3 length: 14 amino acids. CDR1 WSHSY and CDR2 SAAADI come from the germline V gene. The DNA of the CDR3 is TGCGCCAGCAGTGCCCTAGCGGGAGCGGATACGCAGTATTTT. This codes for CASSALAGADTQYF.

This chain uses TRBV4-2 with TRBJ1-2; 7 bases are shared with TRBD1. The CDR3 consists of 12 residues. Germline V gene sequence: CDR1 LGHNA, CDR2 YNFKEQ. V trimming: 10 bases; J trimming: 3 bases; junction bases outside the gene matches: 5. CDR3 protein: CATTGMDYGYTF. The CDR3 coding sequence is TGTGCCACGACAGGGATGGACTATGGCTACACCTTC.

V gene TRBV7-9 combines with J gene TRBJ2-3, with 12 bases identical to TRBD2. CDR1 and CDR2 (germline): SEHNR, FQNEAQ (reference sequence). V shed 4 bases, J shed 11 bases, and the junction held 7 bases outside the gene matches. The CDR3 is made up of 14 amino acids. The CDR3 sequence: CASSSRTSGMVQYF. DNA of the CDR3: TGTGCCAGCAGCTCGCGGACTAGCGGGATGGTGCAGTATTTT.

This clone appeared many times. The chain combines TRBV6-5 with TRBJ2-7; 8 bases line up with TRBD1. V was pared by 5 bases and J by 5 bases, with 8 bases of the junction left unmatched. Per germline, CDR1 MNHEY and CDR2 SVGAGI. The CDR3 extends over 14 amino acids. For the CDR3, the DNA is TGTGCCAGCAGTAAGGAGGCAGGGGGCCACGAGCAGTACTTC. Protein product: CASSKEAGGHEQYF.

The chain employs TRBV7-3 and TRBJ2-1; 11 bases are shared with TRBD1. Germline CDR1 SGHTA, CDR2 FQGTGA. V lost 5 bases to trimming and J lost 7 bases; unmatched junction nucleotides: 4. This CDR3 contains 14 residues. DNA for the CDR3: TGTGCCAGCAGCCGGGACAGGGGGAGGAATGAGCAGTTCTTC. It codes for CASSRDRGRNEQFF.